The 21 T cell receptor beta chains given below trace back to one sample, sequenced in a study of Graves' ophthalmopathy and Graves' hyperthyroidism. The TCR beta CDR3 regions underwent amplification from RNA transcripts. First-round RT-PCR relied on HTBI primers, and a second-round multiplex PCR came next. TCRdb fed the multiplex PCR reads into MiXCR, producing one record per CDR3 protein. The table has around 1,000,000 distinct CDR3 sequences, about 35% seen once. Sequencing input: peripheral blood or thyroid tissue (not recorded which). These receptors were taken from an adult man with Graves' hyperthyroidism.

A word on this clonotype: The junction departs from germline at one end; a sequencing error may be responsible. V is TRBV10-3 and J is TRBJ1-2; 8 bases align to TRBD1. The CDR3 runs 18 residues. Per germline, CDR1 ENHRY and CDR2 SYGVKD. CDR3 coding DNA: TGTGCCAGCAGTTACCTTTCCGGACAGGGATTTATAGACTATGGCTACACCTTC. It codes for CASSYLSGQGFIDYGYTF.

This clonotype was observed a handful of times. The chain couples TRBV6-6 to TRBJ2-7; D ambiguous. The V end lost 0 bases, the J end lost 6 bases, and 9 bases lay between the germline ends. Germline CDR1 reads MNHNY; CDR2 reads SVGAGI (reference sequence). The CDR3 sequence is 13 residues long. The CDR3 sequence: CASSYSSPGEQYF. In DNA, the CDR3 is TGTGCCAGCAGTTACTCAAGTCCTGGCGAGCAGTACTTC.

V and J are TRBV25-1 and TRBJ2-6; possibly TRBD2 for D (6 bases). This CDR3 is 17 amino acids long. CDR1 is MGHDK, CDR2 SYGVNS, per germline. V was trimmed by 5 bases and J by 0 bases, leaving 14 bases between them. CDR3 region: CASSRLAELSGANVLTF. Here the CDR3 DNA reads TGTGCCAGCAGTAGGTTAGCGGAACTCTCTGGGGCCAACGTCCTGACTTTC.

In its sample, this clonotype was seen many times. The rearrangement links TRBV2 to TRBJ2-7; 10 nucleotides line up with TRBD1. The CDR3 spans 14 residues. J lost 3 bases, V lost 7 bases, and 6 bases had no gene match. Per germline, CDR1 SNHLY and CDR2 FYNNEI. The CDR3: CASKPGQGFYEQYF. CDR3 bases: TGTGCCAGCAAACCGGGACAGGGGTTCTACGAGCAGTACTTC.

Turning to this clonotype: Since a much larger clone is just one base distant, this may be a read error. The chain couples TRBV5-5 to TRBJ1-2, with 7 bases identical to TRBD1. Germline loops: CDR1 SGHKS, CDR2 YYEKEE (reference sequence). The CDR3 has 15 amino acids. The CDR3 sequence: CASSPATGPFYGYTF. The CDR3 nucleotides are TGCGCCAGCAGCCCGGCGACAGGGCCCTTCTATGGCTACACCTTC.

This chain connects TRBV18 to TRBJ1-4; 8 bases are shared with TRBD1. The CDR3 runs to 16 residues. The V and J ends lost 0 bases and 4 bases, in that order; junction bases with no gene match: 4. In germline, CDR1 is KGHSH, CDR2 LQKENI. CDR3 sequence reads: CASSPPGTGGNEKLFF. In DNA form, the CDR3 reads TGTGCCAGCTCACCACCCGGGACAGGCGGTAATGAAAAACTGTTTTTT.

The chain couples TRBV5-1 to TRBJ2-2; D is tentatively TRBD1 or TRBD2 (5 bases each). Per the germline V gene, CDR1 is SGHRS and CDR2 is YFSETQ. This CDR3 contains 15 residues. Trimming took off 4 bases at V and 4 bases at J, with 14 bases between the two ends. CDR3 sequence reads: CASSQGTSITGELFF. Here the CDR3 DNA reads TGCGCCAGCAGCCAAGGGACGAGTATCACCGGGGAGCTGTTTTTT.

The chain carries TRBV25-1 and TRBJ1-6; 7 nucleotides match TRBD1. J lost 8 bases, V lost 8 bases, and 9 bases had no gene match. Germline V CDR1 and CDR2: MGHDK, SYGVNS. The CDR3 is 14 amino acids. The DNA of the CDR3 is TGTGCCAGCGGAGAAACAGGGGCGGATTCACCCCTCCACTTT. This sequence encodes CASGETGADSPLHF.

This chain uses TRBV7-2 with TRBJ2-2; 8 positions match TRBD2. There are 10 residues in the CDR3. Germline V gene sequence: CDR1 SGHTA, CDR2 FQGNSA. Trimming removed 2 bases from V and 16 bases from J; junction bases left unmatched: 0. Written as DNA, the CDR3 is TGTGCCAGCAGCTTACGGGAGGGGTTTTTT. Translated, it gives CASSLREGFF.

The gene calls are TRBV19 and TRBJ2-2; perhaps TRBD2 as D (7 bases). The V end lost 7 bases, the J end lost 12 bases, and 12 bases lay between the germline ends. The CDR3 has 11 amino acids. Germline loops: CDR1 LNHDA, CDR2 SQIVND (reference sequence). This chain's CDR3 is CASKPGGQLFF. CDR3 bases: TGTGCCAGTAAACCGGGGGGCCAGCTGTTTTTT.

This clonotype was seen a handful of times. CDR3 protein: CASKWGGNGNKNEQYF. The CDR3, as DNA: TGTGCCAGCAAATGGGGCGGGAACGGGAACAAAAACGAGCAGTACTTC. V gene TRBV6-5 combines with J gene TRBJ2-7; maybe TRBD2 (6 bases). This CDR3 contains 16 residues. The V gene lost 7 bases and the J gene lost 5 bases, with 24 bases spanning the gap. The germline gives CDR1 MNHEY, CDR2 SVGAGI.

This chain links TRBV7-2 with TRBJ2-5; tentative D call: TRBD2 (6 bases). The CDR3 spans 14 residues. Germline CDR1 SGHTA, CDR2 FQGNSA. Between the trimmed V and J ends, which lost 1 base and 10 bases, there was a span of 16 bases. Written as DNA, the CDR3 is TGTGCCAGCAGCTTAGATGGGGGAGGTGACGACCAGTACTTC. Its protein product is CASSLDGGGDDQYF.

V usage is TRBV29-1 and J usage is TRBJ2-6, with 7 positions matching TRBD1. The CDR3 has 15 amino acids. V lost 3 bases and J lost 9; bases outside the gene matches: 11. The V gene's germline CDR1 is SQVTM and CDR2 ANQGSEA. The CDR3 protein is CSVENFTHRGNVLTF. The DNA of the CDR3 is TGCAGCGTTGAGAACTTCACGCACAGGGGCAACGTCCTGACTTTC.

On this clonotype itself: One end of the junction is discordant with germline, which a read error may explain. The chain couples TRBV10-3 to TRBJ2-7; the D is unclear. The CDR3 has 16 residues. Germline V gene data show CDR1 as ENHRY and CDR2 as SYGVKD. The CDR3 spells CAISSTSRTKQYGQYF. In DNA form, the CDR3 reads TGTGCCATCAGTTCCACGTCCCGCACCAAACAATACGGGCAGTACTTC.

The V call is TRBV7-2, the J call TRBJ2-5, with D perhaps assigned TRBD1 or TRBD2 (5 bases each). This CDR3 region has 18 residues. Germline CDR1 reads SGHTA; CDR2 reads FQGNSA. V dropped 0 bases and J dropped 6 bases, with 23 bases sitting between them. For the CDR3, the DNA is TGTGCCAGCAGCTTAGCGTGGACCGGGACCCTGCAAAAGAAGACCCAGTACTTC. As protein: CASSLAWTGTLQKKTQYF. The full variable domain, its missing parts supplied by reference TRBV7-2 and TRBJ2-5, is GAGVSQSPSNKVTEKGKDVELRCDPISGHTALYWYRQSLGQGLEFLIYFQGNSAPDKSGLPSDRFSAERTGGSVSTLTIQRTQQEDSAVYLCASSLAWTGTLQKKTQYFGPGTRLLVL.

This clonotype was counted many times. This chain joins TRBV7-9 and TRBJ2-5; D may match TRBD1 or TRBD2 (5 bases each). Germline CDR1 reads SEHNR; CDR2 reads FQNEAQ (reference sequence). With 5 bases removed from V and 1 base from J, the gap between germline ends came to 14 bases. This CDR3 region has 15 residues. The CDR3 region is CASSPLGTGQETQYF. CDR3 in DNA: TGTGCCAGCAGCCCCCTCGGGACGGGCCAAGAGACCCAGTACTTC.

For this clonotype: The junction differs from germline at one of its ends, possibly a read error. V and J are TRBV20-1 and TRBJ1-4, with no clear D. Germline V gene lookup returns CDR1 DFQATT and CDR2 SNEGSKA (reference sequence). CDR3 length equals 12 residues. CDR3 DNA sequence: TGCAGTGCTACCAACCGGGAGGGTAAACTGCTTTTT. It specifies CSATNREGKLLF.

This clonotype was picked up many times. The CDR3 sequence is CASGIFLGQNSNQPQHF. For the CDR3, the DNA is TGCGCCAGCGGCATTTTTCTCGGCCAAAATAGCAATCAGCCCCAGCATTTT. The chain couples TRBV10-1 to TRBJ1-5; no clear D gene. The CDR3 has 17 amino acids. The V gene lost 8 bases and the J gene lost 0 bases, with 20 bases spanning the gap. From germline, CDR1 is WNHNN and CDR2 SYGVQD (reference sequence).

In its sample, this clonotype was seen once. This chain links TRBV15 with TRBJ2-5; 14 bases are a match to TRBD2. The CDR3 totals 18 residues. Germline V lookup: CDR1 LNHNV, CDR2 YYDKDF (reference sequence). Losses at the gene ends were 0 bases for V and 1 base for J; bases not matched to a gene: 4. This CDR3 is CATSRDRGTSGSQETQYF. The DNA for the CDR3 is TGTGCCACCAGCAGAGATCGAGGGACTAGCGGGAGCCAAGAGACCCAGTACTTC.

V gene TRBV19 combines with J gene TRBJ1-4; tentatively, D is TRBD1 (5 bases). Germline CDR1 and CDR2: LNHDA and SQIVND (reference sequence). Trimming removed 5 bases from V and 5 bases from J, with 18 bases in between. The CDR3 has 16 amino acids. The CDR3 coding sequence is TGTGCCAGTAGTCAACCCACCGGGGCAGCGAATGAAAAACTGTTTTTT. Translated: CASSQPTGAANEKLFF.

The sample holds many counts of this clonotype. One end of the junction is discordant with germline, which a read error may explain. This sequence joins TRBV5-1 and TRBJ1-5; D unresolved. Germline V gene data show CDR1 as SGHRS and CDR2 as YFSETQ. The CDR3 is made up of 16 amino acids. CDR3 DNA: TGCGCCAGCAGGTTGGACGCTGTTGATAGCAATCAGCCCCAGCATTTT. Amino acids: CASRLDAVDSNQPQHF.